Below are 28 T cell receptor beta chains sequenced from a single sample in a study of response to subunit inactivated influenza vaccine (dated by TCRdb to the late 2010s). The library came from RT-PCR. The reads were generated on an Illumina HiSeq 2500. TCRdb trimmed public reads at Q25 via fastp, called clones via MiXCR and kept in-frame beta chains. One record per CDR3 amino acid sequence lists the most common genes and DNA. The sample includes under 550,000 distinct CDR3 sequences, with less than 7.5% observed a single time. The ten largest clones take up approximately 14% of the sample. The source material was PBMCs from blood, sampled around 25 months after vaccination. The receptor set was obtained from a man aged 50 to 75 who received an inactivated influenza vaccine. Donor details come from another sample of the same person, matched by shared clones.

This chain joins TRBV20-1 and TRBJ1-5; D gene ambiguous. This CDR3 contains 14 residues. The germline V and J ends were trimmed by 2 bases and 3 bases, with 11 bases remaining between them. Per the germline V gene, CDR1 is DFQATT and CDR2 is SNEGSKA (reference sequence). The CDR3: CSARPGRVNQPQHF. CDR3 sequence (DNA): TGCAGTGCTAGACCCGGGAGGGTCAATCAGCCCCAGCATTTT.

This chain joins TRBV6-5 and TRBJ1-4, with 9 positions matching TRBD1. The CDR3 extends over 15 amino acids. From germline, CDR1 is MNHEY and CDR2 SVGAGI. V was clipped by 2 bases and J by 8 bases; unmatched bases: 6. Written as DNA, the CDR3 is TGTGCCAGCAGTTACGGGGGACAGGGTAGGGAAAAACTGTTTTTT. Translating gives CASSYGGQGREKLFF.

This sequence joins TRBV3-1 and TRBJ2-1; 8 bases are shared with TRBD2. Germline assignment: CDR1 LGHDT and CDR2 YNNKEL (reference sequence). This CDR3 region has 16 residues. V lost 4 bases and J lost 6; bases outside the gene matches: 11. The CDR3 DNA sequence: TGTGCCAGCAGCCCCCGCCCGGGAGGGCCGGTCAATGAGCAGTTCTTC. Amino acids: CASSPRPGGPVNEQFF.

The chain is built from TRBV18 and TRBJ1-6; 8 nucleotides match TRBD1. This CDR3 comprises 15 residues. With V trimmed by 6 bases and J by 14 bases, 15 bases remained unmatched. Germline loops: CDR1 KGHSH, CDR2 LQKENI. CDR3 in DNA: TGTGCCAGCTCCCCCCCGGGACAGGCCCCCTTGGCCCTCCACTTT. Translation gives CASSPPGQAPLALHF.

The chain is built from TRBV9 and TRBJ2-7, with 7 nucleotides matching TRBD1. V was clipped by 0 bases and J by 7 bases; unmatched bases: 4. Per germline, CDR1 SGDLS and CDR2 YYNGEE. This CDR3 has 13 residues. The CDR3 loop is CASSVDGRGEQYF. DNA for the CDR3: TGTGCCAGCAGCGTAGATGGCAGGGGGGAGCAGTACTTC.

This clonotype was seen at least ten times. The chain uses TRBV20-1 and TRBJ2-1; 8 nucleotides line up with TRBD2. V shed 3 bases, J shed 7 bases, and the junction held 8 bases outside the gene matches. The V gene's germline CDR1 is DFQATT and CDR2 SNEGSKA (reference sequence). The CDR3 is 14 residues long. The CDR3, as DNA: TGCAGTGCTAGCTCCAGCGGGAGAATGAATGAGCAGTTCTTC. Its translation is CSASSSGRMNEQFF.

J is TRBJ2-7 and V is TRBV6-2 or TRBV6-3, with D perhaps matching TRBD1 (6 bases). V was clipped by 2 bases and J by 3 bases, with 17 bases between them. CDR1 MNHEY and CDR2 SVGEGT come from the germline V gene. The CDR3 spans 16 residues. In nucleotides, the CDR3 is TGTGCCAGCAGTTACCCATCCTCGGGACATAACTACGAGCAGTACTTC. Its protein is CASSYPSSGHNYEQYF.

This clonotype showed up just a few times. This chain uses TRBV2 with TRBJ2-3, with D hard to call. The CDR3 extends over 16 amino acids. Germline V lookup: CDR1 SNHLY, CDR2 FYNNEI. V was pared by 2 bases and J by 0 bases, with 12 bases between. As DNA, the CDR3 is TGTGCCAGCAGTGAATGGGATGGGCCGAGCACAGATACGCAGTATTTT. This encodes CASSEWDGPSTDTQYF.

This clonotype showed up just a few times. The rearrangement uses TRBV19 and TRBJ2-1; D is ambiguous. Trimming shortened V by 3 bases and J by 5 bases, and 8 bases separated the two germline ends. From germline, CDR1 is LNHDA and CDR2 SQIVND (reference sequence). The length of the CDR3 is 13 residues. CDR3 amino acids: CASSMVLNNEQFF. In DNA, the CDR3 is TGTGCCAGTAGTATGGTCCTCAACAATGAGCAGTTCTTC. Full variable domain (missing parts from reference TRBV19 and TRBJ2-1): DGGITQSPKYLFRKEGQNVTLSCEQNLNHDAMYWYRQDPGQGLRLIYYSQIVNDFQKGDIAEGYSVSREKKESFPLTVTSAQKNPTAFYLCASSMVLNNEQFFGPGTRLTVL.

This chain connects TRBV6-1 to TRBJ2-7; TRBD2 matches at 9 bases. Trimming removed 5 bases from V and 3 bases from J; junction bases left unmatched: 8. The CDR3 contains 15 residues. Germline CDR1 reads MNHNS; CDR2 reads SASEGT. The CDR3 protein is CASSNSGGLIYEQYF. Written as DNA, the CDR3 is TGTGCCAGCAGTAATAGCGGGGGCCTAATCTACGAGCAGTACTTC.

This clonotype was observed many times. The chain recombines TRBV25-1 with TRBJ1-5, with D hard to call. CDR1 is MGHDK, CDR2 SYGVNS, per germline. The CDR3 consists of 13 residues. Between the trimmed V and J ends, which lost 2 bases and 0 bases, there was a span of 2 bases. The DNA of the CDR3 is TGTGCCAGCAGTGAAACTAGCAATCAGCCCCAGCATTTT. Residues: CASSETSNQPQHF.

The chain combines TRBV11-2 with TRBJ2-1; 9 positions agree with TRBD2. Trimming at V came to 4 bases and at J to 5 bases, leaving 9 bases not matched to a gene. The CDR3 runs to 16 residues. Germline values: CDR1 SGHAT, CDR2 FQNNGV. DNA of the CDR3: TGTGCCAGCAGCTCTCTAAGAAGCGGGAGGAACAATGAGCAGTTCTTC. Amino acid sequence: CASSSLRSGRNNEQFF. The variable domain in full, with the rest retrieved from reference TRBV11-2 and TRBJ2-1, is EAGVAQSPRYKIIEKRQSVAFWCNPISGHATLYWYQQILGQGPKLLIQFQNNGVVDDSQLPKDRFSAERLKGVDSTLKIQPAKLEDSAVYLCASSSLRSGRNNEQFFGPGTRLTVL.

Many counts were recorded for this clonotype. The chain employs TRBV20-1 and TRBJ2-1, with D possibly matching TRBD2 (5 bases). The CDR3 length is 14 residues. Germline V gene sequence: CDR1 DFQATT, CDR2 SNEGSKA (reference sequence). The V end was cut by 6 bases, the J end by 8 bases, with 20 bases between. The CDR3 region has the DNA TGCAGTGCCAACCGAGGGTACGATAGAGATGAGCAGTTCTTC. The encoded protein is CSANRGYDRDEQFF.

The chain recombines TRBV18 with TRBJ1-5; unclear D gene. Germline CDR1 is KGHSH and CDR2 is LQKENI. V gave up 0 bases and J gave up 7 bases, with 16 bases separating them. CDR3 length: 16 residues. DNA of the CDR3: TGTGCCAGCTCACCACCGACTGGGCGACCGGGGCAGCCCCAGCATTTT. It translates to CASSPPTGRPGQPQHF.

This clonotype was seen at least ten times. The chain has TRBV27 and TRBJ1-2; 10 bases are a match to TRBD1. Unmatched junction bases numbered 14, after V lost 5 bases and J lost 8 bases. Germline assignment: CDR1 MNHEY and CDR2 SMNVEV (reference sequence). The CDR3 is made up of 16 amino acids. CDR3 nucleotides: TGTGCCAGCAGTCCCATCGGACAGGGGGTGATTCGAGGCTACACCTTC. Residues: CASSPIGQGVIRGYTF.

The sample holds a few counts of this clonotype. The rearrangement joins TRBV4-3 to TRBJ2-7; D remains ambiguous. CDR1 and CDR2 (germline): LGHNA, YSLEER. CDR3 length: 14 residues. V dropped 0 bases and J dropped 7 bases, with 13 bases sitting between them. The chain's CDR3 is CASSQDPARTEQYF. The CDR3 DNA follows: TGCGCCAGCAGCCAAGATCCGGCCCGCACGGAGCAGTACTTC.

Concerning this clonotype: A read error may be the cause here, since a much bigger clone is one base away. V gene TRBV20-1 combines with J gene TRBJ2-3; the D is unclear. Germline V lookup: CDR1 DFQATT, CDR2 SNEGSKA (reference sequence). V lost 7 bases to trimming and J lost 3 bases, with 14 bases between them. The CDR3 contains 13 residues. CDR3 in amino acids: CSGGPPPTDTQYF. In DNA form, the CDR3 reads TGCAGTGGTGGTCCCCCCCCGACAGATACGCAGTATTTT.

The chain recombines TRBV20-1 with TRBJ2-1, with TRBD2 matching 10 bases. The trim removed 7 bases at V and 9 bases at J, leaving 12 bases unmatched. Germline V gives CDR1 DFQATT, CDR2 SNEGSKA (reference sequence). This CDR3 has 14 residues. CDR3 region: CSEKREGDDTEQFF. In nucleotides, the CDR3 is TGCAGTGAGAAGCGGGAGGGCGATGATACTGAGCAGTTCTTC.

This clonotype was seen ten or more times. The chain carries TRBV6-4 and TRBJ2-3; unclear D gene. The CDR3 sequence is 15 residues long. The germline V gene encodes CDR1 MRHNA and CDR2 SNTAGT. Deletions cut 4 bases from V and 0 bases from J, with 11 bases between. In DNA, the CDR3 is TGTGCCAGCAGTGCCTCAATATACAGCACAGATACGCAGTATTTT. Its protein is CASSASIYSTDTQYF.

This clonotype came up many times. The CDR3 region is CASSVNWGHTDTQYF. CDR3 nucleotide sequence: TGTGCCAGCAGCGTTAACTGGGGGCACACAGATACGCAGTATTTT. The V gene is TRBV11-2, the J gene TRBJ2-3, with a tentative D call TRBD1 (6 bases). V was shortened by 5 bases and J by 2 bases, with 14 bases between the two germline ends. CDR1 SGHAT and CDR2 FQNNGV come from the germline V gene. The CDR3 extends over 15 amino acids.

CDR3 sequence: CASSILGSTGELFF. The CDR3 coding sequence is TGTGCCAGTAGTATATTGGGGAGCACCGGGGAGCTGTTTTTT. This chain connects TRBV19 to TRBJ2-2; weak D call: TRBD2 (5 bases). Germline values: CDR1 LNHDA, CDR2 SQIVND (reference sequence). CDR3 size: 14 residues. With 2 bases removed from V and 4 bases from J, the gap between germline ends came to 8 bases.

This clonotype was recorded a few times. The gene calls are TRBV15 and TRBJ2-7; weak D call: TRBD2 (6 bases). The CDR3 spans 15 residues. Trimming pared 4 bases from V and 4 bases from J, leaving 17 bases between. Germline V CDR1 and CDR2: LNHNV, YYDKDF (reference sequence). The DNA for the CDR3 is TGTGCCACCAGCAAAGATAGCGGTTTCGGGTACGAGCAGTACTTC. Its translation: CATSKDSGFGYEQYF.

This clonotype was recorded a few times. This chain links TRBV12-5 with TRBJ2-1; TRBD2 is a possible D gene (6 bases). CDR1 is LGHNT and CDR2 is FRNRAP in the germline V gene. The CDR3 length is 20 residues. Deletions cut 2 bases from V and 0 bases from J, with 23 bases between. The CDR3 loop is CASGLYPSGLHNSSYNEQFF. CDR3 in DNA: TGTGCTAGTGGTTTGTACCCATCGGGACTTCACAATAGCTCCTACAATGAGCAGTTCTTC.

This clonotype showed up many times. The rearrangement uses TRBV5-1 and TRBJ1-1, with D possibly TRBD1 on 6 matching bases. This CDR3 is 15 amino acids long. In germline, CDR1 is SGHRS, CDR2 YFSETQ. The V gene lost 4 bases and the J gene lost 0 bases, with 13 bases spanning the gap. DNA of the CDR3: TGCGCCAGCAGCCTTCTGACAGGCCTGAACACTGAAGCTTTCTTT. This sequence encodes CASSLLTGLNTEAFF.

The CDR3 spells CSASLSGSTDTQYF. The DNA of the CDR3 is TGCAGTGCTAGTCTTAGCGGGAGCACAGATACGCAGTATTTT. The chain combines TRBV20-1 with TRBJ2-3; TRBD2 aligns across 7 bases. CDR3 size: 14 residues. CDR1 is DFQATT, CDR2 SNEGSKA, per germline (reference sequence). Trimming cost V 3 bases and J 0 bases; bases outside gene matches: 3.

The chain has TRBV5-5 and TRBJ2-7, with D perhaps matching TRBD2 (5 bases). Germline lookup yields CDR1 SGHKS and CDR2 YYEKEE (reference sequence). The CDR3 has 12 residues. V was clipped by 5 bases and J by 6 bases, with 12 bases between them. CDR3 region: CASREGSIEQYF. The DNA for the CDR3 is TGTGCCAGCAGAGAGGGATCCATCGAGCAGTACTTC.

This clonotype was observed a few times. V is TRBV7-9 and J is TRBJ2-5; 10 nucleotides line up with TRBD1. The CDR3 is made up of 15 amino acids. V was clipped by 5 bases and J by 5 bases; unmatched bases: 8. Looked up from germline, CDR1 is SEHNR and CDR2 is FQNEAQ (reference sequence). The CDR3 region has the DNA TGTGCCAGCAGCCGCGGGACAGGGGTGGAGGAGACCCAGTACTTC. Translated, it gives CASSRGTGVEETQYF.

The CDR3 spells CASSLSGGRGTYNEQFF. Written as DNA, the CDR3 is TGTGCCAGCAGCTTATCGGGCGGGAGGGGAACCTACAATGAGCAGTTCTTC. The gene calls are TRBV11-2 and TRBJ2-1; 9 bases agree with TRBD2. Germline V gene data show CDR1 as SGHAT and CDR2 as FQNNGV. V lost 2 bases to trimming and J lost 2 bases; unmatched junction nucleotides: 7. CDR3 length: 17 residues. The entire variable domain, with the rest obtained from reference TRBV11-2 and TRBJ2-1, is as follows: EAGVAQSPRYKIIEKRQSVAFWCNPISGHATLYWYQQILGQGPKLLIQFQNNGVVDDSQLPKDRFSAERLKGVDSTLKIQPAKLEDSAVYLCASSLSGGRGTYNEQFFGPGTRLTVL.